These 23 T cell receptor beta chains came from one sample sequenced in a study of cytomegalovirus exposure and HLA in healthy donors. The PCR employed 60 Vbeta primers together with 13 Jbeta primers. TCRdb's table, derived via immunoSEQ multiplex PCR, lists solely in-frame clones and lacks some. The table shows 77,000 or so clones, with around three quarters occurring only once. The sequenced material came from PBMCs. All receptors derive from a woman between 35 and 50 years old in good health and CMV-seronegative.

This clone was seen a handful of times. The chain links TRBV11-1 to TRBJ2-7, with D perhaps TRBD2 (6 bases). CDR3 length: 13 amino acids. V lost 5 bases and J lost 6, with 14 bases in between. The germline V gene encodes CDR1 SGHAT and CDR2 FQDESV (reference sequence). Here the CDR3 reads CASSPRLVGEQYF. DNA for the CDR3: TGTGCCAGCAGCCCCCGACTAGTTGGCGAGCAGTACTTC.

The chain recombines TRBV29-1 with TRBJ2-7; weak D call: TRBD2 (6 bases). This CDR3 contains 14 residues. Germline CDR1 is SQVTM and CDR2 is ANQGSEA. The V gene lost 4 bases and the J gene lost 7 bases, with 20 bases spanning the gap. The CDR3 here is CSVGLAAGRGEQYF. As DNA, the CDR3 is TGCAGCGTTGGGTTAGCGGCAGGTCGGGGGGAGCAGTACTTC.

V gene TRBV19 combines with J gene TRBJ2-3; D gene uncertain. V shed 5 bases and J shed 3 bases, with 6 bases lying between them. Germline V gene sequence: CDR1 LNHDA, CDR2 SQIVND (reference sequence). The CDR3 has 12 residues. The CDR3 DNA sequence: TGTGCCAGTAGTGAGTATACAGATACGCAGTATTTT. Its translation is CASSEYTDTQYF.

The CDR3 sequence: CASRMRTSGRNEQFF. CDR3 bases: TGTGCCAGCAGGATGCGGACTAGCGGGAGGAATGAGCAGTTCTTC. The chain has TRBV28 and TRBJ2-1; 14 bases map to TRBD2. The V gene's germline CDR1 is MDHEN and CDR2 SYDVKM. This CDR3 has 15 amino acids. V was pared by 6 bases and J by 7 bases, with 5 bases of the junction left unmatched.

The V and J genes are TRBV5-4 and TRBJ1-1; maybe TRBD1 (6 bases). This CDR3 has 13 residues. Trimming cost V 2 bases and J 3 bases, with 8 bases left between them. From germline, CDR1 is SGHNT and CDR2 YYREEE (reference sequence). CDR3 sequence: CASSFRGYTEAFF. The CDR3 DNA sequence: TGTGCCAGCAGCTTCAGGGGCTACACTGAAGCTTTCTTT.

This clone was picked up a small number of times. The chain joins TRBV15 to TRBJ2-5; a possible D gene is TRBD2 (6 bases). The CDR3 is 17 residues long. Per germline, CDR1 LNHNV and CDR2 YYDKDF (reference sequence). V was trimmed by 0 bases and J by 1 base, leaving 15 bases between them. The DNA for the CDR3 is TGTGCCACCAGCAGAGATCTGGGGGGTTCCCTCCAAGAGACCCAGTACTTC. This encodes CATSRDLGGSLQETQYF.

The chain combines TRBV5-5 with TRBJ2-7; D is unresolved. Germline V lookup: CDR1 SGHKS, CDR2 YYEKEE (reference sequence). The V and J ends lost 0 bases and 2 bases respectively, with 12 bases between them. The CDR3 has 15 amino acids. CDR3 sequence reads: CASSLAAGGAYEQYF. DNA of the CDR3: TGTGCCAGCAGCTTGGCGGCCGGCGGAGCCTACGAGCAGTACTTC.

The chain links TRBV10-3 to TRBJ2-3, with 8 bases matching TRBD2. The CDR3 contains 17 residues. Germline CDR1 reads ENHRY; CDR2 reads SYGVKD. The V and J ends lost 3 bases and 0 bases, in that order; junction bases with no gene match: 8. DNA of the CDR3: TGTGCCATCAGTGACCCGACACTAGCGGCTAGCACAGATACGCAGTATTTT. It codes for CAISDPTLAASTDTQYF.

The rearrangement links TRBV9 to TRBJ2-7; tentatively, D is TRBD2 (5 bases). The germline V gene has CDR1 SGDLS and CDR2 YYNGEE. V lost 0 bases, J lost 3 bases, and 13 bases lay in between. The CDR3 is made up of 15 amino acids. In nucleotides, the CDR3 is TGTGCCAGCAGCGTAGCTGCTAGCTACCTCTACGAGCAGTACTTC. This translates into CASSVAASYLYEQYF. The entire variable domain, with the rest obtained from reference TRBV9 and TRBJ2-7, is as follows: DSGVTQTPKHLITATGQRVTLRCSPRSGDLSVYWYQQSLDQGLQFLIQYYNGEERAKGNILERFSAQQFPDLHSELNLSSLELGDSALYFCASSVAASYLYEQYFGPGTRLTVT.

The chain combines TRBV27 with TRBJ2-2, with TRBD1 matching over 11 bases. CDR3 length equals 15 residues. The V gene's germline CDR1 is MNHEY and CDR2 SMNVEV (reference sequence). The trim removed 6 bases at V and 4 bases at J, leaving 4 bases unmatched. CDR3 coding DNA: TGTGCCAGCAGGGGACAGGGGGTTGGCACCGGGGAGCTGTTTTTT. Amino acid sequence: CASRGQGVGTGELFF.

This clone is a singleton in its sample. CDR3 sequence: CASSRAQIRQGSKTQYF. CDR3 in DNA: TGCGCCAGCAGCCGCGCTCAAATTCGACAGGGTTCAAAGACCCAGTACTTC. The rearrangement joins TRBV5-1 to TRBJ2-5; 7 positions agree with TRBD1. CDR1 and CDR2 (germline): SGHRS, YFSETQ. The CDR3 is 17 residues long. The V gene end was trimmed by 4 bases and the J gene end by 6 bases; junction bases not matched to a gene: 18. The full variable domain, its missing parts supplied by reference TRBV5-1 and TRBJ2-5, is KAGVTQTPRYLIKTRGQQVTLSCSPISGHRSVSWYQQTPGQGLQFLFEYFSETQRNKGNFPGRFSGRQFSNSRSEMNVSTLELGDSALYLCASSRAQIRQGSKTQYFGPGTRLLVL.

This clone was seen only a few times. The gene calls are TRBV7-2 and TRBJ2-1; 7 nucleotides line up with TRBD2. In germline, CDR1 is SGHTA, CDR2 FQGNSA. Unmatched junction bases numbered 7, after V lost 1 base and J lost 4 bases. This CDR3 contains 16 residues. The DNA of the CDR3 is TGTGCCAGCAGCTTAGGGGCGGGAGCGTCTTACAATGAGCAGTTCTTC. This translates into CASSLGAGASYNEQFF.

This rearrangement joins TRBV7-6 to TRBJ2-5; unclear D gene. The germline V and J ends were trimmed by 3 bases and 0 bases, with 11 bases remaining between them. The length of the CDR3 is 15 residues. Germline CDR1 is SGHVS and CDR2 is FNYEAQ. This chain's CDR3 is CASSLRSWDQETQYF. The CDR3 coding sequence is TGTGCCAGCAGCTTGAGGTCCTGGGACCAAGAGACCCAGTACTTC.

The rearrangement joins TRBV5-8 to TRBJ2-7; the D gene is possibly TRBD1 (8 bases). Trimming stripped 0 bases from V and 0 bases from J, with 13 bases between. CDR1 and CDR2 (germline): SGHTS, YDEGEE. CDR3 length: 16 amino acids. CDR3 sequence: CASSLGGGQVSYEQYF. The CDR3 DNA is TGTGCCAGCAGCTTGGGGGGGGGACAGGTCTCCTACGAGCAGTACTTC.

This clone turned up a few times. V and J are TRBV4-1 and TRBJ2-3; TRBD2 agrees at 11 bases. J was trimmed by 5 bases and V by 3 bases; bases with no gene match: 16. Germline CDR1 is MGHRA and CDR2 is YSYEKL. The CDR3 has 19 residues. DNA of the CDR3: TGCGCCAGCAGCCAGGTCACCCGTGATAGCGGGGGGGCCAAAGATACGCAGTATTTT. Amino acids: CASSQVTRDSGGAKDTQYF.

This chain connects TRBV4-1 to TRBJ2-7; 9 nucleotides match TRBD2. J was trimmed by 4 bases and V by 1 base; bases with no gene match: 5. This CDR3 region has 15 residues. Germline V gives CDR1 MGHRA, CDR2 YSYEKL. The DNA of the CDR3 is TGCGCCAGCAGCCAAGGTTCTAGCGGGGCATACGAGCAGTACTTC. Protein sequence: CASSQGSSGAYEQYF.

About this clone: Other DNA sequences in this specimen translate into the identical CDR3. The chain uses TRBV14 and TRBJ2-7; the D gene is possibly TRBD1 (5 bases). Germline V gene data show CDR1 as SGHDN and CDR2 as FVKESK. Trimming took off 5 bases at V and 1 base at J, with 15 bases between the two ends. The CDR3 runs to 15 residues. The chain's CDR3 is CASSDLGVGSYEQYF. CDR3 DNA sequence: TGTGCCAGCAGCGATCTAGGGGTCGGGTCCTACGAGCAGTACTTC.

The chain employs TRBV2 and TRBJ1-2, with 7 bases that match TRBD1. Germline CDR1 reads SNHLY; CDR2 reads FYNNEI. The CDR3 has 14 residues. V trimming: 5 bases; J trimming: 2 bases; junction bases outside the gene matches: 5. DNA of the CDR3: TGTGCCAGCAGTCTCTCACAGGGGAACTATGGCTACACCTTC. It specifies CASSLSQGNYGYTF. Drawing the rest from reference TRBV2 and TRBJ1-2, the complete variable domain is EPEVTQTPSHQVTQMGQEVILRCVPISNHLYFYWYRQILGQKVEFLVSFYNNEISEKSEIFDDQFSVERPDGSNFTLKIRSTKLEDSAMYFCASSLSQGNYGYTFGSGTRLTVV.

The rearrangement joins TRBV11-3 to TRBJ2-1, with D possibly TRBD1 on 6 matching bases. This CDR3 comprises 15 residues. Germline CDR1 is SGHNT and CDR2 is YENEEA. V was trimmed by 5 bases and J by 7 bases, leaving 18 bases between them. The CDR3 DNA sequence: TGTGCCAGCAGCATGGTTGGGCCGAGGGGGAATGAGCAGTTCTTC. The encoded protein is CASSMVGPRGNEQFF.

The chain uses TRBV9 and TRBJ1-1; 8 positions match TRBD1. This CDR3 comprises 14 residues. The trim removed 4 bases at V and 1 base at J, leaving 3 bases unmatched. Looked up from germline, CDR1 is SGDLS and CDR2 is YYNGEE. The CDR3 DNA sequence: TGTGCCAGCAGCAGAGACAGGGGGAACACTGAAGCTTTCTTT. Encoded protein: CASSRDRGNTEAFF.

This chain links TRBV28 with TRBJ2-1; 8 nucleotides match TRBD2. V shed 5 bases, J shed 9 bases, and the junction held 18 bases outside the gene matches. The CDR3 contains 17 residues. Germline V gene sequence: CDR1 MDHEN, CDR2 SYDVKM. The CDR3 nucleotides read TGTGCCAGCAGTCCCCCAGGACCCGGGACTAGGATGGGTGAGCAGTTCTTC. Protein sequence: CASSPPGPGTRMGEQFF.

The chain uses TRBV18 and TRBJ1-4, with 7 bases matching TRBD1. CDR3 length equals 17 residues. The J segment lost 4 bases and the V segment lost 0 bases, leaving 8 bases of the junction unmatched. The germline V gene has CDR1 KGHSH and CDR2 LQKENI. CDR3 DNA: TGTGCCAGCTCACCACCGGTGGCGGGACAGATTAATGAAAAACTGTTTTTT. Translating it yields CASSPPVAGQINEKLFF. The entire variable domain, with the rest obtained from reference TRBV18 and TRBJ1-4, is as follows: NAGVMQNPRHLVRRRGQEARLRCSPMKGHSHVYWYRQLPEEGLKFMVYLQKENIIDESGMPKERFSAEFPKEGPSILRIQQVVRGDSAAYFCASSPPVAGQINEKLFFGSGTQLSVL.

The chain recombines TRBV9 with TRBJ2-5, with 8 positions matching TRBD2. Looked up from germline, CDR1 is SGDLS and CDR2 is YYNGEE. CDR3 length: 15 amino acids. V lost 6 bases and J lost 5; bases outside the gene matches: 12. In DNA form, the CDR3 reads TGTGCCAGCACGTTAGGTAGCGGGAAAGTGGAGACCCAGTACTTC. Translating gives CASTLGSGKVETQYF. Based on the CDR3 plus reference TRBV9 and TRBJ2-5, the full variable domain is DSGVTQTPKHLITATGQRVTLRCSPRSGDLSVYWYQQSLDQGLQFLIQYYNGEERAKGNILERFSAQQFPDLHSELNLSSLELGDSALYFCASTLGSGKVETQYFGPGTRLLVL.